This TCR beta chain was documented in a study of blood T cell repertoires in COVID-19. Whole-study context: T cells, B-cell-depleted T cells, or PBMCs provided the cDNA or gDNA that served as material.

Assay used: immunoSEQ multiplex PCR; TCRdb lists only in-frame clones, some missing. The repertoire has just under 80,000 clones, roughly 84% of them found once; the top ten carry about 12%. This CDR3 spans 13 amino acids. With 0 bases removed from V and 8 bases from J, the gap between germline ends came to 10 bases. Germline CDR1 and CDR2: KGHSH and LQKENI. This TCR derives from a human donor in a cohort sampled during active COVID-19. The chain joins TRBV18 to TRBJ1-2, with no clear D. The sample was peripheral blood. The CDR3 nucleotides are TGTGCCAGCTCACCACCGTCGCGGGTGGGCTACACCTTC. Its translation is CASSPPSRVGYTF.